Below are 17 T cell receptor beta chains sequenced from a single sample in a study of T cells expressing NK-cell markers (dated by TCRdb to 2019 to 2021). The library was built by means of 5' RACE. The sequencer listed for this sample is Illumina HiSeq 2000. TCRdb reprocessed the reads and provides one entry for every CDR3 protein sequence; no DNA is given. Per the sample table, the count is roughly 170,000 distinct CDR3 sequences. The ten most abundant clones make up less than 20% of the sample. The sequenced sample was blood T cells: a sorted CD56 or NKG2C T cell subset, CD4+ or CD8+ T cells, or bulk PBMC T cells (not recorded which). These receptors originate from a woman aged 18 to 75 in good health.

CDR3 sequence reads: CASSYHGRAFQSLGTDTQYF. The chain joins TRBV5-1 to TRBJ2-3; TCRdb reports TRBD2, a call that lacks DNA to check it against. Per the germline V gene, CDR1 is SGHRS and CDR2 is YFSETQ. The CDR3 sequence is 20 residues long.

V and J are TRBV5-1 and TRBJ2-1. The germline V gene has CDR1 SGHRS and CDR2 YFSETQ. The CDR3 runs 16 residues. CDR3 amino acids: CASSLVGSGSYNEQFF.

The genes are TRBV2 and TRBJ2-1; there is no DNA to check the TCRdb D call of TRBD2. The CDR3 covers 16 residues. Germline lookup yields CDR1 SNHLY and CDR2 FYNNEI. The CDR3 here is CASSVQLDTSYNEQFF.

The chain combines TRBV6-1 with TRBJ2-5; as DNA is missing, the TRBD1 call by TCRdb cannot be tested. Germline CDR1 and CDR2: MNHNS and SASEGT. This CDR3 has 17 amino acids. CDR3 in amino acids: CASSAPLGQGARETQYF.

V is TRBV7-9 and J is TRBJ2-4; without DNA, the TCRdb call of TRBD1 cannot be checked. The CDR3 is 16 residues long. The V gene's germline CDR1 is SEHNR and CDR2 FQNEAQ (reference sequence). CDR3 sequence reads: CASSSGTGTGVNIQYF.

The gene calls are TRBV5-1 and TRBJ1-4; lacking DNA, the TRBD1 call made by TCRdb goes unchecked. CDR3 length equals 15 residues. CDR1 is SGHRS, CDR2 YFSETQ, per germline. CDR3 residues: CASSLGTGVREKLFF.

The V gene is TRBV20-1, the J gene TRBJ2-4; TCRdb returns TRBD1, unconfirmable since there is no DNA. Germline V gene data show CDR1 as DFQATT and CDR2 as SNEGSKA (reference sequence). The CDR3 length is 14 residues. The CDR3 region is CSASSGSLQNIQYF.

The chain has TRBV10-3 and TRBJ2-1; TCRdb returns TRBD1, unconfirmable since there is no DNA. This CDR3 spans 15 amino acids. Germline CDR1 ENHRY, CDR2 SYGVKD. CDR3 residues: CAISGGGRSYNEQFF.

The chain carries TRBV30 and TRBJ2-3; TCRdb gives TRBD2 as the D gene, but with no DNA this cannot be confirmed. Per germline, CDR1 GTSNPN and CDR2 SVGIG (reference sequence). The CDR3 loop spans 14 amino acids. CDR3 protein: CAWGLAGAPDTQYF.

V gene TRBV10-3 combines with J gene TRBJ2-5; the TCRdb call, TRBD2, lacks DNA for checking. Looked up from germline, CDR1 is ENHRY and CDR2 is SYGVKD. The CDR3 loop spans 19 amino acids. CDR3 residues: CAISELTSGTSGREETQYF.

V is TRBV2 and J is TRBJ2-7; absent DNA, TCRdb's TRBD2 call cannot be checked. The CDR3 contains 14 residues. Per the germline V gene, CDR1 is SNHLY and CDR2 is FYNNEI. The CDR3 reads CASSENGLAGGAYF. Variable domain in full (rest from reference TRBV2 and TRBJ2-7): EPEVTQTPSHQVTQMGQEVILRCVPISNHLYFYWYRQILGQKVEFLVSFYNNEISEKSEIFDDQFSVERPDGSNFTLKIRSTKLEDSAMYFCASSENGLAGGAYFGPGTRLTVT.

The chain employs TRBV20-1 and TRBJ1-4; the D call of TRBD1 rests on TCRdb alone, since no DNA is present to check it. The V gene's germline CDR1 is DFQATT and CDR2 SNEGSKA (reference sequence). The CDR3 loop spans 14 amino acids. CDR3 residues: CSARDPGFYEKLFF.

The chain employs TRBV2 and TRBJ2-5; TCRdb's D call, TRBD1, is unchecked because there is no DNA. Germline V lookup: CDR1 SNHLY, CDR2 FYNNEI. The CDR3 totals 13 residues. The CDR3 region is CASRGDRGPAQYF.

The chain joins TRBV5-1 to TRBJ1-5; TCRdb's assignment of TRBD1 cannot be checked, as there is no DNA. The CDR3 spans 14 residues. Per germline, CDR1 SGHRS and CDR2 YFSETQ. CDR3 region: CASSPGQGGQPQHF. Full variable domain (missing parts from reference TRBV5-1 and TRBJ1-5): KAGVTQTPRYLIKTRGQQVTLSCSPISGHRSVSWYQQTPGQGLQFLFEYFSETQRNKGNFPGRFSGRQFSNSRSEMNVSTLELGDSALYLCASSPGQGGQPQHFGDGTRLSIL.

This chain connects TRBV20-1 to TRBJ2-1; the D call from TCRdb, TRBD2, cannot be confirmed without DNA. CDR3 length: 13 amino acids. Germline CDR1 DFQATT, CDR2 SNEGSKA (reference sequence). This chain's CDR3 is CSASRARGNEQFF.

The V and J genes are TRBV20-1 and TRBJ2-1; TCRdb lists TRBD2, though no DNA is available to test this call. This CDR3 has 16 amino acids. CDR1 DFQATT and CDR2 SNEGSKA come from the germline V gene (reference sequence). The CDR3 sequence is CSARDGTTNPYNEQFF.

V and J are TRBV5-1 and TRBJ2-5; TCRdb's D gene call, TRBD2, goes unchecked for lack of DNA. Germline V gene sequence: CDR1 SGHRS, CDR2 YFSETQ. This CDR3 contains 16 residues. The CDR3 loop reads CASTRLAGDSQETQYF. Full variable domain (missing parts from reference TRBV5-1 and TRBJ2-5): KAGVTQTPRYLIKTRGQQVTLSCSPISGHRSVSWYQQTPGQGLQFLFEYFSETQRNKGNFPGRFSGRQFSNSRSEMNVSTLELGDSALYLCASTRLAGDSQETQYFGPGTRLLVL.